The 25 T cell receptor beta chains below were found in one sample sequenced in a study of blood T cell repertoires in COVID-19. The data were produced by immunoSEQ multiplex PCR, yet TCRdb's version contains in-frame clones alone and is incomplete. The sample lists about 200,000 clones, approximately 85% occurring once. The source material was peripheral blood. The receptors stem from a human donor with active or convalescent COVID-19. The donor label of this sample is uncertain.

Worth noting for this clone: Different DNA sequences within this sample yield the same CDR3. For the CDR3, the DNA is TGTGCCAGCAGTTTGGGACAGAGCTATGGCTACACCTTC. Protein product: CASSLGQSYGYTF. The chain couples TRBV28 to TRBJ1-2; 7 nucleotides agree with TRBD1. The CDR3 totals 13 residues. Germline V gene lookup returns CDR1 MDHEN and CDR2 SYDVKM. Trimming cost V 3 bases and J 4 bases; bases outside gene matches: 2.

The chain recombines TRBV5-4 with TRBJ2-3; TRBD1 might be the D (5 bases). Trimming shortened V by 4 bases and J by 2 bases, and 8 bases separated the two germline ends. The CDR3 covers 13 residues. Germline CDR1 and CDR2: SGHNT and YYREEE (reference sequence). This chain's CDR3 is CASSARVTDTQYF. For the CDR3, the DNA is TGTGCCAGCAGCGCCAGGGTCACAGATACGCAGTATTTT.

This clone was detected a few times. V and J are TRBV24-1 and TRBJ1-2; 9 nucleotides agree with TRBD1. From germline, CDR1 is KGHDR and CDR2 SFDVKD. The V and J ends lost 9 bases and 4 bases, in that order; junction bases with no gene match: 5. The CDR3 has 13 residues. This CDR3 reads CATGTGLSYGYTF. CDR3 sequence (DNA): TGTGCCACCGGGACAGGGCTGAGCTATGGCTACACCTTC.

The chain recombines TRBV7-2 with TRBJ2-2; D is undetermined. From germline, CDR1 is SGHTA and CDR2 FQGNSA. The CDR3 spans 15 residues. Trimming took 1 base from V and 2 from J, leaving 8 bases between them. The CDR3 region has the DNA TGTGCCAGCAGCTTAGTCGCGGTAAACACCGGGGAGCTGTTTTTT. Translating gives CASSLVAVNTGELFF.

J is TRBJ1-2 and V is TRBV2; the match to TRBD1 covers 7 bases. CDR1 is SNHLY, CDR2 FYNNEI, per germline. Germline trimming cut 1 base from V and 8 bases from J; bases unmatched to any gene: 4. This CDR3 comprises 13 residues. CDR3 residues: CASSEERRGGYTF. In nucleotides, the CDR3 is TGTGCCAGCAGTGAAGAGCGCAGGGGGGGCTACACCTTC.

The V call is TRBV10-3, the J call TRBJ2-5, with D perhaps TRBD1 (6 bases). The V end was cut by 4 bases, the J end by 0 bases, with 24 bases between. The length of the CDR3 is 19 residues. Germline V lookup: CDR1 ENHRY, CDR2 SYGVKD. This CDR3 reads CAISVSPLGTGTNQETQYF. As DNA, the CDR3 is TGTGCCATCAGTGTCAGCCCCCTGGGAACAGGGACGAACCAAGAGACCCAGTACTTC.

This chain joins TRBV9 and TRBJ1-3; the match to TRBD1 covers 7 bases. J gave up 4 bases and V 4 bases, and 8 bases lay outside the gene matches. Germline V gene data show CDR1 as SGDLS and CDR2 as YYNGEE. CDR3 size: 15 residues. CDR3 bases: TGTGCCAGCAGCTTCCACAGGGGTTCAGGAAACACCATATATTTT. It is translated as CASSFHRGSGNTIYF.

CDR3: CAWSGDDRETQYF. CDR3 DNA sequence: TGTGCCTGGAGTGGGGACGACAGGGAGACCCAGTACTTC. V usage is TRBV30 and J usage is TRBJ2-5; D is possibly TRBD1 (6 bases). Germline-derived CDR1 and CDR2 are GTSNPN and SVGIG (reference sequence). The length of the CDR3 is 13 residues. V was clipped by 1 base and J by 5 bases, with 11 bases between them.

This chain links TRBV2 with TRBJ2-1, with TRBD1 identical over 9 bases. The CDR3 length is 19 residues. The V gene's germline CDR1 is SNHLY and CDR2 FYNNEI. The junction had 19 bases not matched to a gene; V was cut back by 10 bases and J by 0 bases. Written as DNA, the CDR3 is TGTGCCACCTCCAACCCCGGGACAGGGACCACGAGCTCCTACAATGAGCAGTTCTTC. Translating gives CATSNPGTGTTSSYNEQFF.

This sequence joins TRBV2 and TRBJ2-5; 8 bases map to TRBD2. The junction had 14 bases not matched to a gene; V was cut back by 6 bases and J by 2 bases. The CDR3 is 17 amino acids. CDR1 and CDR2 (germline): SNHLY, FYNNEI. The CDR3 nucleotides are TGTGCCAGCAGCTCTGTTAGCGGGGTAGGTCCTCAAGAGACCCAGTACTTC. It is translated as CASSSVSGVGPQETQYF.

The rearrangement links TRBV30 to TRBJ2-7, with D hard to call. The CDR3 covers 11 residues. The V and J ends lost 1 base and 4 bases respectively, with 5 bases between them. Per the germline V gene, CDR1 is GTSNPN and CDR2 is SVGIG (reference sequence). Written as DNA, the CDR3 is TGTGCCTGGAGTGGACAATACGAGCAGTACTTC. This translates into CAWSGQYEQYF.

The chain couples TRBV2 to TRBJ2-1; a weak D match, TRBD2 (6 bases). V was clipped by 6 bases and J by 7 bases, with 16 bases between them. The CDR3 totals 14 residues. Germline V gene lookup returns CDR1 SNHLY and CDR2 FYNNEI. CDR3 protein: CASRRMAAGNEQFF. The CDR3 DNA reads TGTGCCAGCAGGCGGATGGCGGCGGGGAATGAGCAGTTCTTC.

This chain uses TRBV28 with TRBJ2-7; the D gene is possibly TRBD1 (5 bases). The CDR3 is 12 amino acids. V lost 5 bases and J lost 4, with 9 bases in between. The germline gives CDR1 MDHEN, CDR2 SYDVKM. CDR3 in DNA: TGTGCCAGCAGTCAGGGTATTTACGAGCAGTACTTC. Encoded protein: CASSQGIYEQYF. The variable domain in full, with the rest retrieved from reference TRBV28 and TRBJ2-7, is DVKVTQSSRYLVKRTGEKVFLECVQDMDHENMFWYRQDPGLGLRLIYFSYDVKMKEKGDIPEGYSVSREKKERFSLILESASTNQTSMYLCASSQGIYEQYFGPGTRLTVT.

This rearrangement joins TRBV10-3 to TRBJ1-2; no firm D call. V dropped 2 bases and J dropped 5 bases, with 6 bases sitting between them. Germline-derived CDR1 and CDR2 are ENHRY and SYGVKD. This CDR3 region has 12 residues. CDR3 DNA: TGTGCCATCAGTGAGCCAGATTATGGCTACACCTTC. This sequence encodes CAISEPDYGYTF.

This clone has a handful of counts. The chain is built from TRBV20-1 and TRBJ2-2; D is uncertain. Between the trimmed V and J ends, which lost 6 bases and 4 bases, there was a span of 6 bases. Germline CDR1 is DFQATT and CDR2 is SNEGSKA (reference sequence). The CDR3 runs to 11 residues. The chain's CDR3 is CSASSTGELFF. In DNA form, the CDR3 reads TGCAGTGCCTCCTCCACCGGGGAGCTGTTTTTT.

The sample holds one count of this clone. This chain joins TRBV29-1 and TRBJ2-7; 8 bases line up with TRBD1. V was pared by 6 bases and J by 1 base, with 5 bases of the junction left unmatched. Germline V CDR1 and CDR2: SQVTM, ANQGSEA. The CDR3 sequence is 13 residues long. The CDR3 sequence is CSVRDRRSYEQYF. In nucleotides, the CDR3 is TGCAGCGTACGGGACAGGCGGTCCTACGAGCAGTACTTC.

V usage is TRBV6-1 and J usage is TRBJ2-7; D ambiguous. The CDR3 is made up of 13 amino acids. CDR1 MNHNS and CDR2 SASEGT come from the germline V gene. Between the trimmed V and J ends, which lost 3 bases and 3 bases, there was a span of 9 bases. The CDR3 is CASSEGTRYEQYF. In DNA, the CDR3 is TGTGCCAGCAGTGAGGGCACTCGCTACGAGCAGTACTTC.

In nucleotides, the CDR3 is TGCGCCAGCAGCACGGAAGAGCGGGGGGGCTGGGAGCAGTTCTTC. Its protein is CASSTEERGGWEQFF. The V call is TRBV5-1, the J call TRBJ2-1; 10 bases align to TRBD2. J gave up 10 bases and V 4 bases, and 11 bases lay outside the gene matches. The CDR3 runs 15 residues. CDR1 and CDR2 from the germline V gene are SGHRS and YFSETQ.

J is TRBJ1-2 and V is TRBV5-4; a weak D match, TRBD1 (6 bases). Germline CDR1 reads SGHNT; CDR2 reads YYREEE (reference sequence). CDR3 size: 13 residues. Deletions cut 5 bases from V and 6 bases from J, with 14 bases between. The CDR3 is CASSSSGGNGYTF. DNA of the CDR3: TGTGCCAGCAGTTCCTCGGGGGGCAATGGCTACACCTTC.

The CDR3 loop reads CASSPDPSGEQYF. In DNA form, the CDR3 reads TGTGCCAGCAGCCCAGACCCGAGCGGCGAGCAGTACTTC. The gene calls are TRBV3-1 (or the pseudogene TRBV3-2) and TRBJ2-7; possibly TRBD2 for D (5 bases). The CDR3 totals 13 residues. Trimming cost V 4 bases and J 6 bases, with 13 bases left between them. Germline V gene data show CDR1 as LGHDT and CDR2 as YNNKEL (reference sequence).

This clone was observed a few times. The rearrangement uses TRBV11-1 and TRBJ1-3, with TRBD1 identical over 7 bases. Germline values: CDR1 SGHAT, CDR2 FQDESV (reference sequence). Losses at the gene ends were 8 bases for V and 4 bases for J; bases not matched to a gene: 5. The CDR3 is made up of 13 amino acids. This chain's CDR3 is CASSTGPGNTIYF. The CDR3 DNA follows: TGTGCCAGCTCGACAGGGCCCGGAAACACCATATATTTT.

CDR3 in DNA: TGCGCCAGCAGCTTGGCTGGGACGGGACACCTTAATTCACCCCTCCACTTT. Amino acids: CASSLAGTGHLNSPLHF. The rearrangement uses TRBV5-1 and TRBJ1-6; TRBD1 might be the D (6 bases). Trimming removed 0 bases from V and 6 bases from J, with 16 bases in between. The CDR3 is 17 residues long. Germline CDR1 reads SGHRS; CDR2 reads YFSETQ. The complete variable domain, with remaining parts taken from reference TRBV5-1 and TRBJ1-6, reads KAGVTQTPRYLIKTRGQQVTLSCSPISGHRSVSWYQQTPGQGLQFLFEYFSETQRNKGNFPGRFSGRQFSNSRSEMNVSTLELGDSALYLCASSLAGTGHLNSPLHFGNGTRLTVT.

The chain carries TRBV5-6 and TRBJ2-7; 9 bases fit TRBD1. The CDR3 spans 15 residues. The V and J ends lost 4 bases and 3 bases, in that order; junction bases with no gene match: 8. Germline V gives CDR1 SGHDT, CDR2 YYEEEE. The CDR3 DNA reads TGTGCCAGCAGCAAGGGACAGGGATTCCGCTACGAGCAGTACTTC. It yields the protein CASSKGQGFRYEQYF. The full variable domain, in which reference TRBV5-6 and TRBJ2-7 provide the parts outside the CDR3, is DAGVTQSPTHLIKTRGQQVTLRCSPKSGHDTVSWYQQALGQGPQFIFQYYEEEERQRGNFPDRFSGHQFPNYSSELNVNALLLGDSALYLCASSKGQGFRYEQYFGPGTRLTVT.

The V and J genes are TRBV19 and TRBJ2-7, with 11 nucleotides matching TRBD2. Germline CDR1 and CDR2: LNHDA and SQIVND (reference sequence). CDR3 size: 15 residues. J lost 6 bases, V lost 7 bases, and 11 bases had no gene match. The CDR3 is CASTHRTSGSGEQYF. The CDR3 bases are TGTGCCAGTACCCACCGGACTAGCGGGTCGGGCGAGCAGTACTTC.

V is TRBV6-5 and J is TRBJ2-1; D is perhaps TRBD1 (5 bases). Germline assignment: CDR1 MNHEY and CDR2 SVGAGI. V lost 7 bases, J lost 3 bases, and 10 bases lay in between. This CDR3 is built from 13 residues. CDR3 sequence reads: CASIRQNYNEQFF. CDR3 bases: TGTGCCAGCATTAGACAGAACTACAATGAGCAGTTCTTC.